This TCR beta chain was sequenced during a study of tumor-infiltrating T cells and Merkel cell polyomavirus (dated by TCRdb to about 2017). For context, the study as a whole: The study examined CD8+ T cells specific for the Merkel cell polyomavirus KLL epitope in Merkel cell carcinoma patients. Patients came in at different disease stages and had a median follow-up of approximately 2.7 years, ranging from roughly 1.1 to 6.0 years. Patient treatments varied, were not standardized, and included chemotherapy, radiation and immunotherapies. TRB sequencing was performed on KLL-tetramer-sorted cells from blood or tumor-infiltrating lymphocytes in roughly 15 samples, as well as on 11 to 12 matched whole-tumor samples. Most whole-tumor samples were obtained as 25-micron curls cut from formalin-fixed, paraffin-embedded tissue blocks. Across the study, one tumor sample was obtained as a frozen nodal tumor digest and one as a flash-frozen core biopsy of a metastasis.

To note about this clone: What antigen it recognizes has not been identified. One base away there is no much larger clone; base qualities are not given.

The paper as a whole reports these results and caveats: A higher intratumoral fraction of KLL-specific T cells (about 1.7-18% versus roughly 0-0.15%) was associated with significantly improved MCC-specific survival. One limitation of the study is the small sample size (n = 12 patients). More unique KLL-specific clonotypes in tumors (roughly 5-108 vs 0-3) was associated with a significant MCC-specific survival advantage (P = 0.0051). KLL-specific TRB repertoires proved diverse and largely private: among nearly 400 unique sequences, only one clonotype was public, and a couple of patients shared that clonotype. The study examined just one viral epitope, so T cells targeting other Merkel cell polyomavirus epitopes were not captured.

Library prep was done by the immunoSEQ multiplex PCR assay. Genomic DNA extraction, TRB sequencing and normalization were performed by Adaptive Biotechnologies (Seattle, WA). Processing in the source paper ran as follows. To compute clonality, the Shannon entropy of productive TRB sequences was normalized by log2 of unique productive sequences and then subtracted from one. KLL-specific clonotypes in tumors were found by matching TCRbeta CDR3 amino acid sequences to the sequences from the tetramer-sorted sample of each patient. TCRdb carries this immuneACCESS record with in-frame sequences only. Its versions omit some clonotypes, under half of them owing to an unresolved V gene in the studies checked, with the rest unexplained. V and J calls and clone size come straight from that table; D and trimming were deduced from the DNA. The table for this sample lists 2,800 or so clones; around four fifths of them were counted only once. 8.5% to 9.5% of the sample is taken by the ten largest.

By immunohistochemistry, the tumors of all patients showed robust positive staining for Merkel cell polyomavirus Large T antigen. The study included about twelve Merkel cell carcinoma patients who had robust KLL-tetramer+ populations, above 0.04% of CD8+ T cells, in blood and/or cultured TIL. Every patient was Caucasian, and patient ages ranged from roughly 50 to 85 years, with a median of 65 years. Sequencing was done on a sample of tumor tissue. This receptor was obtained from a middle-aged man with Merkel cell carcinoma.

The CDR3 reads CASSPPGNTEAFF. The nucleotide sequence reads TGTGCCAGCAGCCCCCCCGGGAACACTGAAGCTTTCTTT. The chain couples TRBV11-2 to TRBJ1-1, with no confidently assigned D gene. For CDR1 and CDR2, the germline V gene lists SGHAT and FQNNGV. The CDR3 holds 13 amino acids from the cysteine to the phenylalanine. Just the 39-base CDR3 DNA is kept, in frame starting at base 1. V drops 5 bases and J drops 1 base, leaving 8 bases in between.